These 11 T cell receptor beta chains originate from one sample sequenced in a study of blood T cell repertoires in COVID-19. The protocol was immunoSEQ multiplex PCR, while the TCRdb copy is restricted to in-frame clones and leaves out a portion. The sample has about 220,000 clones, over 75% seen once. The specimen sequenced was peripheral blood. These receptors were taken from a woman in her seventies with COVID-19, enrolled during active disease.

This clone was observed once. The chain employs TRBV7-6 and TRBJ1-2; D is perhaps TRBD1 (5 bases). Trimming pared 5 bases from V and 8 bases from J, leaving 18 bases between. The CDR3 sequence is 14 residues long. The germline V gene encodes CDR1 SGHVS and CDR2 FNYEAQ. CDR3 residues: CASSPYRGSGGYTF. For the CDR3, the DNA is TGTGCCAGCAGCCCGTACAGAGGCTCAGGGGGCTACACCTTC.

In this sample, this clone turned up once. J is TRBJ1-1 and V is TRBV5-4; TRBD1 matches at 7 bases. With 4 bases clipped from V and 3 bases from J, the junction kept 9 bases outside the gene matches. From germline, CDR1 is SGHNT and CDR2 YYREEE (reference sequence). The CDR3 is 15 amino acids. The CDR3 DNA sequence: TGTGCCAGCAGCACACCGACAGGGTTCGACACTGAAGCTTTCTTT. Translation gives CASSTPTGFDTEAFF.

The rearrangement uses TRBV5-4 and TRBJ1-1; no firm D call. This CDR3 comprises 15 residues. The germline V gene has CDR1 SGHNT and CDR2 YYREEE (reference sequence). V was pared by 4 bases and J by 6 bases, with 19 bases between. The CDR3 DNA sequence: TGTGCCAGCAGCATTACACCCCTTTTCCCATCTGAAGCTTTCTTT. Encoded protein: CASSITPLFPSEAFF.

The genes are TRBV18 and TRBJ1-1; 8 bases fit TRBD1. Germline CDR1 reads KGHSH; CDR2 reads LQKENI. This CDR3 comprises 16 residues. Unmatched junction bases numbered 12, after V lost 6 bases and J lost 3 bases. DNA for the CDR3: TGTGCCAGCTCCAAGACCCAGGGGGCTGCGGACACTGAAGCTTTCTTT. Translation: CASSKTQGAADTEAFF.

The gene calls are TRBV5-1 and TRBJ2-2; 8 bases align to TRBD1. CDR1 and CDR2 (germline): SGHRS, YFSETQ. J gave up 1 base and V 5 bases, and 4 bases lay outside the gene matches. The CDR3 spans 15 residues. CDR3: CASRPGTGNTGELFF. CDR3 DNA: TGCGCCAGCAGACCCGGGACAGGGAACACCGGGGAGCTGTTTTTT.

This chain uses TRBV7-2 with TRBJ1-2; tentatively, D is TRBD1 (6 bases). In germline, CDR1 is SGHTA, CDR2 FQGNSA. V shed 1 base and J shed 3 bases, with 15 bases lying between them. The CDR3 spans 16 residues. CDR3 amino acids: CASSLVYRVRDYGYTF. CDR3 DNA: TGTGCCAGCAGCTTAGTGTACAGGGTGCGTGACTATGGCTACACCTTC.

The chain couples TRBV5-1 to TRBJ2-2; TRBD1 agrees at 9 bases. V was clipped by 4 bases and J by 5 bases; unmatched bases: 6. The CDR3 is 15 residues long. CDR1 and CDR2 from the germline V gene are SGHRS and YFSETQ. This CDR3 is CASSVGTGRTGELFF. CDR3 DNA sequence: TGCGCCAGCAGCGTCGGGACAGGGAGAACCGGGGAGCTGTTTTTT.

V is TRBV19 and J is TRBJ2-1; a weak D match, TRBD2 (6 bases). Per germline, CDR1 LNHDA and CDR2 SQIVND (reference sequence). This CDR3 has 15 residues. Trimming removed 3 bases at V and 3 bases at J, with 12 bases between. The CDR3 region is CASSIGGAHYNEQFF. In nucleotides, the CDR3 is TGTGCCAGTAGTATCGGGGGTGCCCACTACAATGAGCAGTTCTTC.

The J gene is TRBJ2-7, the V gene TRBV6-2 or TRBV6-3; 9 bases line up with TRBD2. CDR1 is MNHEY and CDR2 is SVGEGT in the germline V gene. This CDR3 spans 15 amino acids. Losses at the gene ends were 5 bases for V and 1 base for J; bases not matched to a gene: 6. CDR3 nucleotides: TGTGCCAGCAGTCCCGCTGCGGGAGGGTCCTACGAGCAGTACTTC. Its protein is CASSPAAGGSYEQYF.

This chain uses TRBV6-5 with TRBJ1-1, with D possibly TRBD1 on 5 matching bases. The V gene's germline CDR1 is MNHEY and CDR2 SVGAGI. The CDR3 extends over 14 amino acids. Trimming cost V 4 bases and J 3 bases, with 12 bases left between them. The CDR3, as DNA: TGTGCCAGCAGTTTCAACGGGGGGTACACTGAAGCTTTCTTT. It yields the protein CASSFNGGYTEAFF.

This clone has more than one count but fewer than ten. The chain joins TRBV14 to TRBJ1-1; D is unclear. V lost 4 bases and J lost 1, with 7 bases in between. In germline, CDR1 is SGHDN, CDR2 FVKESK. This CDR3 region has 13 residues. The CDR3 DNA is TGTGCCAGCAGCCCAGTCTGGAACACTGAAGCTTTCTTT. Its translation: CASSPVWNTEAFF.